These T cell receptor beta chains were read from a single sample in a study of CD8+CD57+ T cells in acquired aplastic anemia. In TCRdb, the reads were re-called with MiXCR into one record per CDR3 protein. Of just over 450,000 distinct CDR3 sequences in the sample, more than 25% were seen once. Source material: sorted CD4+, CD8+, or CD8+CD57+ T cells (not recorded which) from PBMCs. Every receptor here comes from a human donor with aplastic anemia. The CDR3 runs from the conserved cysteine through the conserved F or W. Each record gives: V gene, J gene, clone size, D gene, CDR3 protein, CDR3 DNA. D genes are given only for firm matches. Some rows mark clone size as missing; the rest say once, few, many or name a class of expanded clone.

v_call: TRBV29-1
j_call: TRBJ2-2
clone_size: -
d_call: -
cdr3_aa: CSVEVTPGKTGELFF
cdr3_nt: TGCAGCGTTGAAGTCACGCCAGGGAAAACCGGGGAGCTGTTTTTT

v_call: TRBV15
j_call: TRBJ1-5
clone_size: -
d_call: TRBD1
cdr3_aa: CATSRDDRGGAGQPQHF
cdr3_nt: TGTGCCACCAGCAGAGATGACAGAGGGGGCGCGGGGCAGCCCCAGCATTTT

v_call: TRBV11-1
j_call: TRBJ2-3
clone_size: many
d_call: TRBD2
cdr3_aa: CASSLFSSGSTDTQYF
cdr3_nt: TGTGCCAGCAGCTTATTCTCTAGCGGTAGCACAGATACGCAGTATTTT

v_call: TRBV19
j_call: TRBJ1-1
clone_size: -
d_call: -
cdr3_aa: CASSMAGTEAFF
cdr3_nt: TGTGCCAGTAGTATGGCCGGGACTGAAGCTTTCTTT

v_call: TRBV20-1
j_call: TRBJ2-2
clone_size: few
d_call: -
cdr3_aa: CSARVPSGTGELFF
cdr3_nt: TGCAGTGCTAGAGTCCCTTCGGGCACCGGGGAGCTGTTTTTT

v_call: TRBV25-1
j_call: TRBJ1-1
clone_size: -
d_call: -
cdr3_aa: CASSRVGMNTEAFF
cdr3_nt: TGTGCCAGCAGTCGAGTAGGTATGAACACTGAAGCTTTCTTT

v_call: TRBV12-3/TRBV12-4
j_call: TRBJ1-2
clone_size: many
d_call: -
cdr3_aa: CASTQPGHPEWGTF
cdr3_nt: TGTGCCAGCACCCAACCGGGACACCCGGAGTGGGGGACCTTC

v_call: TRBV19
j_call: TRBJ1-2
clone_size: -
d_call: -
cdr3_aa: CASSMVTANYGYTF
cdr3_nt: TGTGCCAGTAGTATGGTGACAGCTAACTATGGCTACACCTTC

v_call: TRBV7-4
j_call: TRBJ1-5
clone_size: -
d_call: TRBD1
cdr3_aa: CASSLNQGARVQSAQHF
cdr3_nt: TGTGCCAGCAGCTTAAACCAGGGGGCAAGGGTGCAATCAGCCCAGCATTTT

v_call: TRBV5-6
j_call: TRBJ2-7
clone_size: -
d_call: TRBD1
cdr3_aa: CASSLAGTAIDGEQYF
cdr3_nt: TGTGCCAGCAGCTTGGCCGGGACAGCGATAGATGGCGAGCAGTACTTC

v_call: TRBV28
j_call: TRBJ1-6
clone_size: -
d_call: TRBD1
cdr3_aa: CASSFFRDRVLSPLHF
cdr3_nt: TGTGCCAGCAGTTTTTTCCGGGACAGGGTATTGTCACCCCTCCACTTT

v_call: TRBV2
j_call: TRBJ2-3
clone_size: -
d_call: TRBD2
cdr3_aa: CATTGLEVDTQYF
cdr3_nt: TGTGCCACCACGGGACTAGAAGTAGATACGCAGTATTTT

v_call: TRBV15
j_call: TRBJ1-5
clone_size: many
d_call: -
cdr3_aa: CATSRGDQPQHF
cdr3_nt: TGTGCCACCAGCAGAGGAGATCAGCCCCAGCATTTT

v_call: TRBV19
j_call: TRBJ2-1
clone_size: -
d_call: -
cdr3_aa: CASSTLAESSYNEQSF
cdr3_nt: TGTGCCAGTAGTACACTAGCAGAAAGCTCCTACAATGAGCAGTCCTTC

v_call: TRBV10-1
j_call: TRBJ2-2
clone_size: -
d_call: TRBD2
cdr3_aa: CASSVLAGTGELFF
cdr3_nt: TGCGCCAGCAGTGTGCTAGCGGGGACCGGGGAGCTGTTTTTT

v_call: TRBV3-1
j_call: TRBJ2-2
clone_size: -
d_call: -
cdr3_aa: CASSQVSVGELFF
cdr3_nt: TGTGCCAGCAGCCAAGTTAGTGTCGGGGAGCTGTTTTTT

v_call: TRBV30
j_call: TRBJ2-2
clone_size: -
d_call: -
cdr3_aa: CAWSVAPVELFF
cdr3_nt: TGTGCCTGGAGTGTGGCCCCAGTTGAGCTGTTTTTT

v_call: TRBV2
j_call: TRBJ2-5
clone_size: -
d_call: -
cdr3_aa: CASTGGSWETQYF
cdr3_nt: TGTGCCAGCACCGGGGGTAGCTGGGAGACCCAGTACTTC

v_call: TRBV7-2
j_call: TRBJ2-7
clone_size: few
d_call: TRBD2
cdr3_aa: CASGRTSGGPYEQYF
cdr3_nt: TGTGCCAGCGGCCGAACTAGCGGGGGGCCCTACGAGCAGTACTTC

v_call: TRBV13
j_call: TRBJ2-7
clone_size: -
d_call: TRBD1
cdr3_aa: CASSLGGGQGPTNEQYF
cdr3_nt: TGTGCCAGCAGCTTAGGTGGAGGACAGGGGCCGACGAACGAGCAGTACTTC

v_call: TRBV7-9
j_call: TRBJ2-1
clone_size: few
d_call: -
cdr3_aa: CASSPQGRDNEQFF
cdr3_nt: TGTGCCAGCAGCCCACAGGGTAGGGACAATGAGCAGTTCTTC

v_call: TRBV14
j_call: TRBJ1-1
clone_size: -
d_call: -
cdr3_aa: CASSQEQGYTGAFF
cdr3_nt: TGTGCCAGCAGCCAAGAACAGGGCTACACTGGAGCTTTCTTT

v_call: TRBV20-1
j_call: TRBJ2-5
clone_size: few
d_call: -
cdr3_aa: CSARYSRIETQYF
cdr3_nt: TGCAGTGCTAGGTACTCTAGAATAGAGACCCAGTACTTC

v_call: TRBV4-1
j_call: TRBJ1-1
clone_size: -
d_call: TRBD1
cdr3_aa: CASSQTGVEAFF
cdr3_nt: TGCGCCAGCAGCCAAACAGGGGTCGAAGCTTTCTTT

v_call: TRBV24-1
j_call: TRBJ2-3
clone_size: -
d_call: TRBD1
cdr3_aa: CATSHRDRDRSDTQYF
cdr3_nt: TGTGCCACCTCACACCGGGACAGGGACAGGTCAGATACGCAGTATTTT

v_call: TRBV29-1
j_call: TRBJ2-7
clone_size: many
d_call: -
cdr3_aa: CSVDVAGASYEQYF
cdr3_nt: TGCAGCGTTGATGTGGCAGGAGCCTCCTACGAGCAGTACTTC

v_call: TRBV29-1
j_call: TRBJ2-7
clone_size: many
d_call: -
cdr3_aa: CSVDGTKGSYEQYF
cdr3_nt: TGCAGCGTTGACGGCACAAAGGGATCCTACGAGCAGTACTTC

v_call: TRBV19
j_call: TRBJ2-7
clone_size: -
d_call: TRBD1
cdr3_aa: CASSITTGGLWEQYF
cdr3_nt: TGTGCCAGTAGTATAACGACAGGGGGCCTATGGGAGCAGTACTTC